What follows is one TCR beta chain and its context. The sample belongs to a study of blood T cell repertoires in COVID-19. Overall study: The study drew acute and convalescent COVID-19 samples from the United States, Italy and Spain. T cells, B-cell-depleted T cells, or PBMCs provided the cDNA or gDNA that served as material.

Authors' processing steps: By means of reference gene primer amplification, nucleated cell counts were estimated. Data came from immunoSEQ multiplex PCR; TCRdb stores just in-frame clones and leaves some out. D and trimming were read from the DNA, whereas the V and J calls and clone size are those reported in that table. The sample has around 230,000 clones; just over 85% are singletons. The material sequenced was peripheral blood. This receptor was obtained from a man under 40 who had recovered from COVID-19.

The CDR3 sequence: CASSLASGPDTQYF. As DNA, the CDR3 is TGCGCCAGCAGCTTGGCTAGCGGGCCAGATACGCAGTATTTT. The gene calls are TRBV5-1 and TRBJ2-3; 8 nucleotides align to TRBD2. J gave up 4 bases and V 0 bases, and 1 base lay outside the gene matches. In germline, CDR1 is SGHRS, CDR2 YFSETQ. The CDR3 is made up of 14 amino acids.